Listed below are T cell receptor beta chains from one sample, sequenced in a study of beta chain features in type 1 diabetes. The assay was immunoSEQ multiplex PCR, and TCRdb's table has in-frame clones only and misses some. Among about 360,000 clones listed, roughly 12% were seen once. Sequencing was carried out using naive CD4+ T cells from blood. The source is a woman aged 18-29 years with type 1 diabetes. Each CDR3 is given with its conserved first and last residue. The order of the fields is V gene, D gene, clone size, J gene, CDR3 DNA, CDR3 protein. A D gene is named only where the DNA matches it firmly. Clone size, where shown, is once, few, many, or a class for clones that have expanded.

>TRBV4-3|-|-|TRBJ1-2
TGCGCCAGCAGCCGGTTCCAGGGCGATGGCTACACCTTC
CASSRFQGDGYTF
>TRBV2|TRBD1|-|TRBJ1-6
TGTGCCAGCACGGGACAGGGTATCTCACCCCTCCACTTT
CASTGQGISPLHF
>TRBV19|-|-|TRBJ2-7
TGTGCCAGTAATCCAGCAGGGGGGAGATCCTACGAGCAGTACTTC
CASNPAGGRSYEQYF
>TRBV28|TRBD1|few|TRBJ2-3
TGTGCCAGCAACCGAGGGACAGTAGTCACAGATACGCAGTATTTT
CASNRGTVVTDTQYF
>TRBV7-2|-|few|TRBJ2-5
TGTGCCAGCAGACACACCGCTGGGGGGGAGACCCAGTACTTC
CASRHTAGGETQYF
>TRBV7-2|-|-|TRBJ2-3
TGTGCCAGCAGCCTCGATAGATACGGGGGAACAGATACGCAGTATTTT
CASSLDRYGGTDTQYF
>TRBV14|TRBD2|-|TRBJ2-3
TGTGCCAGCAGCCTCTTCTTTAGCGGGAGCACAGATACGCAGTATTTT
CASSLFFSGSTDTQYF
>TRBV27|-|-|TRBJ1-1
TGTGCCAGCAGTTTGCGGGAAGTGAACACTGAAGCTTTCTTT
CASSLREVNTEAFF
>TRBV7-2|-|-|TRBJ1-3
TGTGCCAGCAGCCGCGCCTACACCATATATTTT
CASSRAYTIYF
>TRBV5-1|-|-|TRBJ1-1
TGCGCCAGCAGCTTGAGGGCGGGGCAGGAAAACACTGAAGCTTTCTTT
CASSLRAGQENTEAFF
>TRBV5-1|-|few|TRBJ2-2
TGCGCCAGCAGCCCAGGAACCCACGTCCGGGAGCTGTTTTTT
CASSPGTHVRELFF
>TRBV19|TRBD1|-|TRBJ1-1
TGTGCCACCTCAGACAGGGCGGAAACTGAAGCTTTCTTT
CATSDRAETEAFF
>TRBV7-9|TRBD2|few|TRBJ2-1
TGTGCCAGCAGCTTGGGCGGGAGGGCCAATGAGCAGTTCTTC
CASSLGGRANEQFF
>TRBV28|-|-|TRBJ2-1
TGTGCCAGCAGTTTAGTTAGTGAGCAGTTCTTC
CASSLVSEQFF
>TRBV7-9|-|few|TRBJ2-3
TGTGCCAGCAGCGCTGGAGTTAGCATAGATACGCAGTATTTT
CASSAGVSIDTQYF
>TRBV7-3|-|-|TRBJ1-1
TGTGCCAGCAGCCCTCAGGTTGGGGAGACTGAAGCTTTCTTT
CASSPQVGETEAFF
>TRBV18|-|once|TRBJ1-1
TGTGCCAGCTCACCGGGGCAGGGCTTAGAAAACACTGAAGCTTTCTTT
CASSPGQGLENTEAFF
>TRBV7-9|-|few|TRBJ1-1
TGTGCCAGCAGCCGCATCCACTCACAGGGCCGTCTGGGGGAAGCTTTCTTT
CASSRIHSQGRLGEAFF
>TRBV6-6|TRBD1|few|TRBJ1-2
TGTGCCAGCAGTTCGACAGGGAGTGGCTACACCTTC
CASSSTGSGYTF
>TRBV29-1|TRBD1|-|TRBJ2-2
TGCAGCGGGGGCCGACAGGGGGTGGACACCGGGGAGCTGTTTTTT
CSGGRQGVDTGELFF
>TRBV2|-|few|TRBJ1-5
TGTGCCAGCAGTGAAACCAGGAAGGGGCAGCCCCAGCATTTT
CASSETRKGQPQHF
>TRBV7-2|-|few|TRBJ1-5
TGTGCCAGCAGCTTAGTGGCAGTCAGCAATCAGCCCCAGCATTTT
CASSLVAVSNQPQHF
>TRBV28|TRBD2|few|TRBJ2-1
TGTGCCAGCAGTTTCCCGACTAGCGGGAGGTTTGGTGAGCAGTTCTTC
CASSFPTSGRFGEQFF
>TRBV27|-|once|TRBJ1-6
TGTGCCAGCAGTTTACGGACGGCGGGGAATTCACCCCTCCACTTT
CASSLRTAGNSPLHF
>TRBV28|TRBD2|-|TRBJ2-5
TGTGCCAGCAGTAGTCTAGCGGGAAATCAAGAGACCCAGTACTTC
CASSSLAGNQETQYF
>TRBV2|-|few|TRBJ1-1
TGTGCCAGCAGTCACGACACTAGTGAAGCTTTCTTT
CASSHDTSEAFF
>TRBV6-6|-|-|TRBJ2-3
TGTGCCAGCAGTGGGAGGTTACCCACGGATACGCAGTATTTT
CASSGRLPTDTQYF
>TRBV5-4|TRBD2|-|TRBJ2-7
TGTGCCAGCAGCGTCCGGACTAGCGGGGGCTCCGAGCAGTACTTC
CASSVRTSGGSEQYF
>TRBV5-1|-|few|TRBJ2-3
TGCGCCAGCAGCCTAGTGAGCACAGATACGCAGTATTTT
CASSLVSTDTQYF
>TRBV29-1|-|few|TRBJ1-3
TGCAGCGCTAGCATTTCTGGAAACACCATATATTTT
CSASISGNTIYF
>TRBV28|-|few|TRBJ2-7
TGTGCCAGCCTCGGACTGACCTCCTACGAGCAGTACTTC
CASLGLTSYEQYF
>TRBV2|TRBD1|-|TRBJ2-7
TGTGCCAGCAGGGGAACGGGACAGGGGGCACTGGGGAGTTACGAGCAGTACTTC
CASRGTGQGALGSYEQYF
>TRBV7-9|TRBD2|-|TRBJ2-5
TGTGCCAGCAGCAAGACCCGAGGGCTAGCGGTCAGGGAGACCCAGTACTTC
CASSKTRGLAVRETQYF
>TRBV9|TRBD1|few|TRBJ2-3
TGTGCCAGCAGCGTAGGACAGGGGGTTTCGTATTTT
CASSVGQGVSYF
>TRBV19|-|few|TRBJ1-2
TGTGCCAGTAGTGTACAGGGCGACTATGGCTACACCTTC
CASSVQGDYGYTF
>TRBV11-2|-|-|TRBJ2-1
TGTGCCAGCAGCGTCCTACGGGTGGGCAATGAGCAGTTCTTC
CASSVLRVGNEQFF
>TRBV4-1|TRBD1|few|TRBJ2-7
TGCGCCAGCAGCCTGAGCCTAGGGACAGGGAATAGCGAGCAGTACTTC
CASSLSLGTGNSEQYF
>TRBV11-2|TRBD1|few|TRBJ1-2
TGTGCCAGCAGCTTAGCGAGAACAGGGGGCACCTACACCTTC
CASSLARTGGTYTF
>TRBV9|-|few|TRBJ1-1
TGTGCCAGCAGCCCCTTGAGGACTGAAGCTTTCTTT
CASSPLRTEAFF
>TRBV7-2|-|few|TRBJ1-2
TGTGCCAGCAGCTCCGCAGGGAACTATGGCTACACCTTC
CASSSAGNYGYTF
>TRBV5-1|-|few|TRBJ2-5
TGCGCCAGCAGCTTGTTGGAGGCTCTCTGGGAGACCCAGTACTTC
CASSLLEALWETQYF
>TRBV7-2|TRBD2|-|TRBJ2-2
TGTGCCAGCAGCCCCCTAGCGGGAGGGCCCACCGGGGAGCTGTTTTTT
CASSPLAGGPTGELFF
>TRBV6-5|-|few|TRBJ2-7
TGTGCCAGCAGGGAACAGGGTAATCCCTACGAGCAGTACTTC
CASREQGNPYEQYF
>TRBV7-9|TRBD1|few|TRBJ2-1
TGTGCCAGCAGCACCGGGCCTCGGACAGGGCGTGTCCATGAGCAGTTCTTC
CASSTGPRTGRVHEQFF
>TRBV5-1|TRBD2|-|TRBJ2-6
TGCGCCAGCAGCTTGTGGGAGGGGAGCTCTGGGGCCAACGTCCTGACTTTC
CASSLWEGSSGANVLTF
>TRBV6-1|-|few|TRBJ2-1
TGTGCCAGCAGTGTGTTTGTGAGTGAGCAGTTCTTC
CASSVFVSEQFF
>TRBV7-9|TRBD1|-|TRBJ1-2
TGTGCCAGCAGCTTAGGCATTGGACAGGGCCACTATGGCTACACCTTC
CASSLGIGQGHYGYTF
>TRBV30|-|few|TRBJ1-1
TGTGCCTGGAAACTGTGGTCGAGCACTGAAGCTTTCTTT
CAWKLWSSTEAFF
>TRBV7-3|TRBD2|-|TRBJ2-3
TGTGCCAGCAGCTTAAAGGGACTAGCGGGAGGGCCGACAGATACGCAGTATTTT
CASSLKGLAGGPTDTQYF
>TRBV4-1|TRBD1|few|TRBJ2-5
TGCGCCAGCAGCCAACCTCGACAGGGGAAAGAGACCCAGTACTTC
CASSQPRQGKETQYF
>TRBV9|TRBD2|few|TRBJ2-7
TGTGCCAGCAGCGTAGTTCCTAGCGGGGCCTACGAGCAGTACTTC
CASSVVPSGAYEQYF
>TRBV19|TRBD1|few|TRBJ1-1
TGTGCCACCCGTCGGTCGGGTCAGGGGGGAAACACTGAAGCTTTCTTT
CATRRSGQGGNTEAFF
>TRBV4-1|-|-|TRBJ1-5
TGCGCCAGCAGCCAATTGCGAGACAATCAGCCCCAGCATTTT
CASSQLRDNQPQHF
>TRBV18|TRBD1|few|TRBJ2-7
TGTGCCAGCTCAACGACAGGGGACGAGCAGTACTTC
CASSTTGDEQYF
>TRBV10-3|-|-|TRBJ2-3
TGTGCCATCAGTGTCGGGGGAGCAGATACGCAGTATTTT
CAISVGGADTQYF
>TRBV9|TRBD2|-|TRBJ2-1
TGTGCCAGCAGCGCGGGACTAGCGGGAAGGGGATACAATGAGCAGTTCTTC
CASSAGLAGRGYNEQFF
>TRBV9|TRBD1|-|TRBJ1-6
TGTGCCAGCAGCGCCCTGACAGGGAGTTCACCCCTCCACTTT
CASSALTGSSPLHF
>TRBV10-3|-|-|TRBJ2-3
TGTGCCATCAGTGACCGCGGGACAGATACGCAGTATTTT
CAISDRGTDTQYF
>TRBV18|-|-|TRBJ2-1
TGTGCCAGCTCACCGGGTAGCCAGTCCTACAATGAGCAGTTCTTC
CASSPGSQSYNEQFF